This T cell receptor beta chain was sequenced during a study of CD8 T cells in ankylosing spondylitis. General study results and limits: Ankylosing spondylitis blood appeared to be characterized by a TCR beta motif of several highly homologous variants. Reactive arthritis synovial fluid and blood previously showed some of these motif variants. Researchers report that disease-linked clones proved CD8+ and relatively rare in peripheral blood.

Quantitative 5'-RACE with molecular barcodes was used to make the TCR beta libraries. One entry per CDR3 protein, called by TCRdb with MiXCR from the 5' RACE reads. The sample has hundreds of thousands of distinct CDR3 sequences; around 11% are singletons. This clonotype was observed a few times. The antigen remains unidentified. J was trimmed by 0 bases and V by 4 bases; bases with no gene match: 5. Looked up from germline, CDR1 is DFQATT and CDR2 is SNEGSKA (reference sequence). The CDR3 is made up of 15 amino acids. The specimen sequenced was blood, either unsorted or a sorted T cell fraction (not recorded which). The clonotype comes from a male donor with ankylosing spondylitis. This rearrangement joins TRBV20-1 to TRBJ2-3; 9 bases line up with TRBD2. CDR3 region: CSATTSGPSTDTQYF. Written as DNA, the CDR3 is TGCAGTGCTACGACTAGCGGTCCTAGCACAGATACGCAGTATTTT.